These 7 T cell receptor beta chains originate from one sample sequenced in a study of T cells after yellow fever vaccination. One entry per CDR3 protein, called by TCRdb with MiXCR from the 5' RACE reads. Of some 320,000 distinct CDR3 sequences in the sample, roughly 4.3% were seen once. The sample was PBMCs, taken 5 days after the yellow fever booster vaccination. The receptors stem from a young man who received the YFV17D yellow fever vaccine.

This clonotype was found a few times. This sequence joins TRBV2 and TRBJ2-5; no clear D. Trimming removed 4 bases at V and 5 bases at J, with 17 bases between. The V gene's germline CDR1 is SNHLY and CDR2 FYNNEI. The CDR3 is 15 residues long. The CDR3 reads CASSATRTSPETQYF. The DNA for the CDR3 is TGTGCCAGCAGTGCTACCAGGACCTCCCCGGAGACCCAGTACTTC. Looking up the rest from reference TRBV2 and TRBJ2-5 gives the full variable domain: EPEVTQTPSHQVTQMGQEVILRCVPISNHLYFYWYRQILGQKVEFLVSFYNNEISEKSEIFDDQFSVERPDGSNFTLKIRSTKLEDSAMYFCASSATRTSPETQYFGPGTRLLVL.

This clonotype was detected ten times or more. The chain joins TRBV20-1 to TRBJ2-3, with 9 positions matching TRBD1. Trimming took 6 bases from V and 1 from J; bases not matched to a gene: 5. This CDR3 spans 14 amino acids. Per germline, CDR1 DFQATT and CDR2 SNEGSKA (reference sequence). The CDR3 protein is CSANRGLGTDTQYF. In DNA form, the CDR3 reads TGCAGTGCAAACAGGGGGCTGGGCACAGATACGCAGTATTTT.

This clonotype was recorded a few times. The V call is TRBV2, the J call TRBJ1-2; D is possibly TRBD1 (5 bases). The CDR3 extends over 14 amino acids. V gave up 9 bases and J gave up 8 bases, with 22 bases separating them. The germline CDR1 and CDR2 sequences are SNHLY and FYNNEI. CDR3 DNA: TGTGCCAGAGGGACGGCAGGGAGTTTCGGGGGCTACACCTTC. It specifies CARGTAGSFGGYTF.

This clonotype was seen a handful of times. The rearrangement links TRBV18 to TRBJ2-5; the D gene is possibly TRBD2 (5 bases). This CDR3 has 15 residues. The germline V gene encodes CDR1 KGHSH and CDR2 LQKENI. V lost 3 bases and J lost 0, with 11 bases in between. CDR3 DNA: TGTGCCAGCTCACCCAGGACTGAGTACCAAGAGACCCAGTACTTC. It specifies CASSPRTEYQETQYF.

This clonotype was seen only a few times. The V call is TRBV13, the J call TRBJ1-6; 10 nucleotides align to TRBD1. J lost 13 bases, V lost 6 bases, and 9 bases had no gene match. The CDR3 spans 14 residues. The V gene's germline CDR1 is PRHDT and CDR2 FYEKMQ (reference sequence). CDR3 in amino acids: CASRRMGQGSPLHF. The DNA of the CDR3 is TGTGCCAGCAGGCGCATGGGACAGGGGAGCCCCCTCCACTTT. Variable domain in full (rest from reference TRBV13 and TRBJ1-6): AAGVIQSPRHLIKEKRETATLKCYPIPRHDTVYWYQQGPGQDPQFLISFYEKMQSDKGSIPDRFSAQQFSDYHSELNMSSLELGDSALYFCASRRMGQGSPLHFGNGTRLTVT.

This clonotype was counted between two and nine times. This rearrangement joins TRBV9 to TRBJ2-5, with D perhaps TRBD1 (6 bases). Trimming took 2 bases from V and 5 from J, leaving 13 bases between them. CDR1 is SGDLS, CDR2 YYNGEE, per germline. The CDR3 is 14 residues long. CDR3 nucleotide sequence: TGTGCCAGCAGCGTCGCAGGGGAATGGGAGACCCAGTACTTC. Protein product: CASSVAGEWETQYF.

A few counts support this clonotype. The CDR3 protein is CASSYGGGRGPGGNSPLHF. The DNA of the CDR3 is TGTGCCAGCAGTTACGGCGGCGGCAGGGGGCCGGGGGGTAATTCACCCCTCCACTTT. This rearrangement joins TRBV6-5 to TRBJ1-6; 8 bases match TRBD1. The CDR3 covers 19 residues. Looked up from germline, CDR1 is MNHEY and CDR2 is SVGAGI. With V trimmed by 2 bases and J by 6 bases, 15 bases remained unmatched.